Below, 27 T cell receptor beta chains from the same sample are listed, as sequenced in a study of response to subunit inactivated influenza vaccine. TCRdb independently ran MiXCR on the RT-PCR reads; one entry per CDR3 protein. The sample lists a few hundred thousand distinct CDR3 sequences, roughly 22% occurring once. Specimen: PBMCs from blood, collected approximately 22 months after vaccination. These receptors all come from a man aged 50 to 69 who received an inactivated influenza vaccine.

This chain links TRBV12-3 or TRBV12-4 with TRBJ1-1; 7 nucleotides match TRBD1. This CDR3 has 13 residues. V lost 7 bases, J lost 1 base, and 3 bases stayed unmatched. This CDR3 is CASKDRENTEAFF. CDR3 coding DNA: TGTGCCAGCAAAGACAGGGAGAACACTGAAGCTTTCTTT.

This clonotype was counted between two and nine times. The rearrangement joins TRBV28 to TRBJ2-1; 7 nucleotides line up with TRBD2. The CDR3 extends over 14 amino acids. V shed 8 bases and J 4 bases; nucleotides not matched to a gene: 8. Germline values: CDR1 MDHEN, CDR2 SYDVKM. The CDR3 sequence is CASGKLALYNEQFF. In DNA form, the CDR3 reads TGTGCCAGCGGGAAACTAGCGCTGTACAATGAGCAGTTCTTC.

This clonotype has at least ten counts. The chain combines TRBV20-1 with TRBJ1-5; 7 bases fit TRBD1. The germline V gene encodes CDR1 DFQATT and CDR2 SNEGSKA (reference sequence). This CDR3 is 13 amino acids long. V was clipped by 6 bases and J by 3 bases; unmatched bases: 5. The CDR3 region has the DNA TGCAGTGCCAGACAGGGTTTCAATCAGCCCCAGCATTTT. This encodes CSARQGFNQPQHF.

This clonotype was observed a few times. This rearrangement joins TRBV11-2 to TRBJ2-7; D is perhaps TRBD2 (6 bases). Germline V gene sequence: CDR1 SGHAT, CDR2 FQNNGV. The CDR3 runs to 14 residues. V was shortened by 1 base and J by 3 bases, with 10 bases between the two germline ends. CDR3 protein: CASSLVSGLYEQYF. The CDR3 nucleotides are TGTGCCAGCAGCTTAGTGAGCGGGCTCTACGAGCAGTACTTC.

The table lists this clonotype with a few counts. This CDR3 reads CASSKGQPSGNTIYF. CDR3 coding DNA: TGTGCCAGCAGTAAAGGACAACCTTCTGGAAACACCATATATTTT. The chain combines TRBV6-1 with TRBJ1-3; D might be TRBD1 (5 bases). The CDR3 sequence is 15 residues long. Germline assignment: CDR1 MNHNS and CDR2 SASEGT. The V and J ends lost 5 bases and 1 base respectively, with 12 bases between them.

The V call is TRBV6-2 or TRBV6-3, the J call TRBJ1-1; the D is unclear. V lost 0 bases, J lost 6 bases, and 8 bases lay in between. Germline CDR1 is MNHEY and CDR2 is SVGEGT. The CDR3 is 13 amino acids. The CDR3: CASSYSGRPEAFF. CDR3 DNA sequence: TGTGCCAGCAGTTACTCTGGCCGACCTGAAGCTTTCTTT.

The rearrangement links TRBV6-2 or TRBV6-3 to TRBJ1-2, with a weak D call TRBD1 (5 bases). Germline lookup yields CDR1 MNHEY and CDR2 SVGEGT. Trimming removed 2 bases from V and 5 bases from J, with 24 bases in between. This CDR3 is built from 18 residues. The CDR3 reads CASSYRDPGATYPYGYTF. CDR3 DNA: TGTGCCAGCAGTTACAGGGACCCAGGCGCCACCTATCCTTATGGCTACACCTTC.

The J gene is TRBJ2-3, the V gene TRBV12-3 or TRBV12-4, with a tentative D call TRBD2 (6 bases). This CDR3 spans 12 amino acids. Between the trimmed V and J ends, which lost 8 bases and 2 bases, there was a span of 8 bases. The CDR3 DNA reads TGTGCCAGCGGGGGGAACACAGATACGCAGTATTTT. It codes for CASGGNTDTQYF.

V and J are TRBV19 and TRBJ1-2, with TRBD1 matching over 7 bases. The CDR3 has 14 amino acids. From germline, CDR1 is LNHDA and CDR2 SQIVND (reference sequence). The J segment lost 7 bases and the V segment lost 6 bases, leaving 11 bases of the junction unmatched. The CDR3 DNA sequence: TGTGCCAGTAGCCGACAGGGCCTCACTGCTGGCTACACCTTC. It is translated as CASSRQGLTAGYTF.

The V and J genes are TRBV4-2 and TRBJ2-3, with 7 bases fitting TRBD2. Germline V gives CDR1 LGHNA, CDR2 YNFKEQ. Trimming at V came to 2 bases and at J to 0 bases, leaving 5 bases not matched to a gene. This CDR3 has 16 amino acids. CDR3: CASSQTREYSTDTQYF. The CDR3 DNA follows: TGTGCCAGCAGCCAAACGCGGGAGTATAGCACAGATACGCAGTATTTT.

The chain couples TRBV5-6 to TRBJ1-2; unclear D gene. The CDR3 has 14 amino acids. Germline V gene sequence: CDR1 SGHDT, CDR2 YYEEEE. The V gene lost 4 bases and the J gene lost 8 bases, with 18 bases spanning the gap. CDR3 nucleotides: TGTGCCAGCAGCCGTTTCGGATCGAGTCCAGGCTACACCTTC. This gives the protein CASSRFGSSPGYTF.

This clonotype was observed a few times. DNA of the CDR3: TGTGCCACCAGCAGGAAGACAGGGACCTCTGGGGCCAACGTCCTGACTTTC. Translating gives CATSRKTGTSGANVLTF. The chain has TRBV15 and TRBJ2-6; TRBD1 agrees at 7 bases. The length of the CDR3 is 17 residues. CDR1 and CDR2 (germline): LNHNV, YYDKDF (reference sequence). Unmatched junction bases numbered 5, after V lost 3 bases and J lost 0 bases.

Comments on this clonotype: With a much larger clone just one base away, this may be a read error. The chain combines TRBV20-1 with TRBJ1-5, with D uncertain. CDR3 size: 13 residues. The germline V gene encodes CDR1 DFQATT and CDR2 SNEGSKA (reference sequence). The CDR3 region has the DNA TGCAGTGTTAGAGCGGTATCGGGTTTCGCCCAGCATTTT. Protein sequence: CSVRAVSGFAQHF.

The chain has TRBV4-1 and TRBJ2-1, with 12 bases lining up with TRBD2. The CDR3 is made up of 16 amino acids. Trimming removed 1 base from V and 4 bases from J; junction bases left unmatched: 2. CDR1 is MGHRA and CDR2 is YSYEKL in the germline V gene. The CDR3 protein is CASSQGTSGTYNEQFF. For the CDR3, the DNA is TGCGCCAGCAGCCAAGGGACTAGCGGGACTTACAATGAGCAGTTCTTC.

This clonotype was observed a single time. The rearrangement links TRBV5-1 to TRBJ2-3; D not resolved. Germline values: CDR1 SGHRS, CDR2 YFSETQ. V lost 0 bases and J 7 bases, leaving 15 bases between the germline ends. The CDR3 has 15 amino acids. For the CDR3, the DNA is TGCGCCAGCAGCTTGGTAGGCGGTCCTTCGTATACGCAGTATTTT. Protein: CASSLVGGPSYTQYF. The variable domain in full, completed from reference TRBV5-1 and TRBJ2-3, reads KAGVTQTPRYLIKTRGQQVTLSCSPISGHRSVSWYQQTPGQGLQFLFEYFSETQRNKGNFPGRFSGRQFSNSRSEMNVSTLELGDSALYLCASSLVGGPSYTQYFGPGTRLTVL.

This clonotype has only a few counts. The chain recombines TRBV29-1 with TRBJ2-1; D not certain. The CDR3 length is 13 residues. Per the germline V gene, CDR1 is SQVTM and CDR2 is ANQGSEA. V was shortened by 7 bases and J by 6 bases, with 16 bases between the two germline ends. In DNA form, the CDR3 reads TGCAGCGCTCAGCTTGCCAGGTTCAATGAGCAGTTCTTC. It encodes CSAQLARFNEQFF.

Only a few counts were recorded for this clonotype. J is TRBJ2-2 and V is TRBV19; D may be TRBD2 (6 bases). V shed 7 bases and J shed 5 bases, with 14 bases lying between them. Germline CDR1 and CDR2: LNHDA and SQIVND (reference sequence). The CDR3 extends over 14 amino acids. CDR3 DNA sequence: TGTGCCAGTACGGTAGCGGAGCTGACCGGGGAGCTGTTTTTT. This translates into CASTVAELTGELFF.

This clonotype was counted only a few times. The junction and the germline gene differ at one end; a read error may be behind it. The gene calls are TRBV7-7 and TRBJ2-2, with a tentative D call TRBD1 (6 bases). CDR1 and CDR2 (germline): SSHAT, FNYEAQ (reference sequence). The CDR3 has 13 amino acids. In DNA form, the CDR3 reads TGTGCTAGCAGCTCACAGGGTACTGGGGAGCTGTTTTTT. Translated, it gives CASSSQGTGELFF.

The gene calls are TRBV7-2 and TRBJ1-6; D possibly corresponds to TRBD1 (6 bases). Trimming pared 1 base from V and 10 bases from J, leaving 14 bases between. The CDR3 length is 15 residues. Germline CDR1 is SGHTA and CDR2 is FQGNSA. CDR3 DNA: TGTGCCAGCAGCTTAGGGTCTGGGGGCGACTCACCCCTCCACTTT. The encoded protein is CASSLGSGGDSPLHF.

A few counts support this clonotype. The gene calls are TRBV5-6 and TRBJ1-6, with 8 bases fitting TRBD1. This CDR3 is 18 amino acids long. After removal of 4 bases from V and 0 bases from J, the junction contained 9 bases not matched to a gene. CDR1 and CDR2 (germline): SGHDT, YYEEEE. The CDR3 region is CASSPTGENFSYNSPLHF. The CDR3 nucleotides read TGTGCCAGCAGCCCGACAGGGGAAAATTTCTCCTATAATTCACCCCTCCACTTT.

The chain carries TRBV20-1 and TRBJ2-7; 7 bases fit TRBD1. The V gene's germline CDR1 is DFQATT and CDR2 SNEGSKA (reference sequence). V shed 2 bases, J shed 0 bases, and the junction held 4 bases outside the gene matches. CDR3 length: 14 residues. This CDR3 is CSARHSGGSYEQYF. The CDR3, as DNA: TGCAGTGCTAGACACTCAGGGGGCTCCTACGAGCAGTACTTC.

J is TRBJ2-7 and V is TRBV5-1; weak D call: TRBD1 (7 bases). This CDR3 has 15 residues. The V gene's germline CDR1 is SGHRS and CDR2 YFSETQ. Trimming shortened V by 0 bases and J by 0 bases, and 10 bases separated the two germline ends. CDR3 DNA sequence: TGCGCCAGCAGCTTGGGGGGGGACAGCTCCTACGAGCAGTACTTC. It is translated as CASSLGGDSSYEQYF.

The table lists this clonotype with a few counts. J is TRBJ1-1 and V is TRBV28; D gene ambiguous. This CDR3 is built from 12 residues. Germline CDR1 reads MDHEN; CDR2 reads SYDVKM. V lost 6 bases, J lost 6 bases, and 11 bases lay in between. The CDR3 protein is CASSLDGPEAFF. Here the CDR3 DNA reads TGTGCCAGCAGCCTAGACGGACCTGAAGCTTTCTTT.

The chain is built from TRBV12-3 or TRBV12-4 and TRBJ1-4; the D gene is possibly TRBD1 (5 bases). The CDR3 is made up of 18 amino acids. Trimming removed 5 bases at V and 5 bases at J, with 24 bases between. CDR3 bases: TGTGCCAGCAGTAAAGTCCCCGCCTTTTACAGGAGCAATGAAAAACTGTTTTTT. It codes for CASSKVPAFYRSNEKLFF.

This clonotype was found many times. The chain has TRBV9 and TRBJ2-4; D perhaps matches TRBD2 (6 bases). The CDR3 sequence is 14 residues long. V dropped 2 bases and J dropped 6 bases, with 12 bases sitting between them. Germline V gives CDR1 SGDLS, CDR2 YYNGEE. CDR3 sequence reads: CASSVGGYGNIQYF. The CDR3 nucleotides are TGTGCCAGCAGCGTTGGGGGGTATGGAAACATTCAGTACTTC.

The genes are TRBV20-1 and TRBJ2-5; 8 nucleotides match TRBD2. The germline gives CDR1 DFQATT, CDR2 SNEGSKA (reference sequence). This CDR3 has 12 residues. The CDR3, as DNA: TGCAGGCTGACTAGCGCCGGTGAGACCCAGTACTTC. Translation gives CRLTSAGETQYF.

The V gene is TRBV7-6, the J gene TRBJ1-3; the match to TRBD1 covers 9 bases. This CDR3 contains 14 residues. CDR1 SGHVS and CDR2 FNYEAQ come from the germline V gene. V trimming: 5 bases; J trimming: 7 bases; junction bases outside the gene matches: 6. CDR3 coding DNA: TGTGCCAGCAGCCAAGGACAGGGGAGGAACACCATATATTTT. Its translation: CASSQGQGRNTIYF.